The T cell receptor (beta chain) described here comes from a study of blood T cell repertoires in COVID-19. At the level of the study: Samples came from the United States, Italy and Spain, spanning acute and convalescent COVID-19. T cells, B-cell-depleted T cells, or PBMCs supplied cDNA or gDNA.

Original analysis: Reference gene primers were amplified, and this amplification served to estimate nucleated cell counts. Libraries were prepared by immunoSEQ multiplex PCR; TCRdb keeps only in-frame clonotypes and omits some of them. V and J calls plus clone size are reproduced from that table; the DNA served to infer D and trimming. The sample shows around 67,000 clones, 70% to 85% of them seen only once. Germline V lookup: CDR1 SGHTA, CDR2 FQGNSA. The ends were cut back, 0 bases at V and 5 bases at J, with 13 bases in the middle. This CDR3 comprises 15 residues. The TCR comes from an elderly man with active COVID-19. This chain joins TRBV7-2 and TRBJ1-1, with TRBD1 as a possible D gene (6 bases). Material for sequencing was peripheral blood. CDR3 DNA: TGTGCCAGCAGCTTAGCCCCGGACAGATTAACTGAAGCTTTCTTT. Its protein product is CASSLAPDRLTEAFF.